This TCR beta chain originates from a study of control samples from healthy donors and cancer patients. Using immunoSEQ multiplex PCR, the repertoire was profiled, and TCRdb retains in-frame clones only, with some absent. Here the sample spans about 89,000 clones, around nine tenths being singletons. The CDR3 covers 16 residues. Germline V gene data show CDR1 as MNHEY and CDR2 as SVGAGI. V dropped 0 bases and J dropped 9; count of bases not matched to a gene: 8. This clone was seen a single time. The rearrangement links TRBV6-5 to TRBJ2-1; 10 bases are a match to TRBD2. The TCR comes from a man aged 25 to 45 in good health. Sequenced material: blood. CDR3 region: CASSYSGGLASGEQFF. In nucleotides, the CDR3 is TGTGCCAGCAGTTACTCTGGGGGACTAGCGTCCGGTGAGCAGTTCTTC.